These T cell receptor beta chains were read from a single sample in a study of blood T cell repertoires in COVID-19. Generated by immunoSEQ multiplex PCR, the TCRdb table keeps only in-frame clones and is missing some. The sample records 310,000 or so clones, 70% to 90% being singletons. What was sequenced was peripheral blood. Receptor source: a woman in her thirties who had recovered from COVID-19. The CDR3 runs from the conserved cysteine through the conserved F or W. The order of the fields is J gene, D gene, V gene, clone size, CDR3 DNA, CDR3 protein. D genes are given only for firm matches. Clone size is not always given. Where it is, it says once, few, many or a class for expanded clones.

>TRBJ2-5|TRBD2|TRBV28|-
TGTGCCAGCAGTTTACAGCCGGGACTAGAGAAGACCCAGTACTTC
CASSLQPGLEKTQYF
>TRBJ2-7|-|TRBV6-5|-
TGTGCCAGCAGTTCGGACACCAACTACGAGCAGTACTTC
CASSSDTNYEQYF
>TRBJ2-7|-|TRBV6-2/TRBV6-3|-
TGTGCCAGCAGTTACTCGAAGGCGGGATACTCCTACGAGCAGTACTTC
CASSYSKAGYSYEQYF
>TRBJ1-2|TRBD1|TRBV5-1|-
TGCGCCAGCAGCCCCGGACAGGAGAGAGATGGCTACACCTTC
CASSPGQERDGYTF
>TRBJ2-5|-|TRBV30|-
TGTGCCTGGAGTTGGCAGGGCAGGGAGACCCAGTACTTC
CAWSWQGRETQYF
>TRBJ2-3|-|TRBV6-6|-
TGTGCCAGCAGTCAGGGGTATGGAGGGCTCGGCACAGATACGCAGTATTTT
CASSQGYGGLGTDTQYF
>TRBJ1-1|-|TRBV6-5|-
TGTGCCAGCAGTTACGGCGGGAACACTGAAGCTTTCTTT
CASSYGGNTEAFF
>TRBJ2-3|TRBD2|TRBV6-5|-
TGTGCCAGCTCGGGGACTAGCGGAGCAGATACGCAGTATTTT
CASSGTSGADTQYF
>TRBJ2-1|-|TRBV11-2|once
TGTGCCAGCAGCTTATATAGCGGAGATTACAATGAGCAGTTCTTC
CASSLYSGDYNEQFF
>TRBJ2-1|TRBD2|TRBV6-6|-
TGTGCCAGCAGTTACTCGGCTAGCGGGCTCAATGAGCAGTTCTTC
CASSYSASGLNEQFF
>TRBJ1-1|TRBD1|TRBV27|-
TGTGCCAGCAGTTGGACAGGGAGGGACACTGAAGCTTTCTTT
CASSWTGRDTEAFF
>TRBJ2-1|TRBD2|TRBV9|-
TGTGCCAGCAGTCGAGAGGGCGGGAGGGCCGTCTACAATGAGCAGTTCTTC
CASSREGGRAVYNEQFF
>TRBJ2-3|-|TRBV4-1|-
TGCGCCAGCAGCCAAGGGACTATAGATACGCAGTATTTT
CASSQGTIDTQYF
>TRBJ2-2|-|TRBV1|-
TGCACCAGCAGCTGCGACAGGGGTGGGCACGGGGAGCTGTTTTTT
CTSSCDRGGHGELFF
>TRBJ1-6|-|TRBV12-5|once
TGTGCTAGTGGCCTTATCTCGGGTTCACCCCTCCACTTT
CASGLISGSPLHF
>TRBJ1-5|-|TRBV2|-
TGTGCCAGCAGCGAGGCGGCTAGCAATCAGCCCCAGCATTTT
CASSEAASNQPQHF
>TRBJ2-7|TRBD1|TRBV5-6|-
TGTGCCAGCAGCTTGACAGGGGAAAGGGACTACGAGCAGTACTTC
CASSLTGERDYEQYF
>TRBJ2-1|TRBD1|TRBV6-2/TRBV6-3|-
TGTGCCAGCAGTTACTCTTGGGGACAGATGACTTACAATGAGCAGTTCTTC
CASSYSWGQMTYNEQFF
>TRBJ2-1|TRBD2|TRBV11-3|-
TGTGCCAGCAGCTGGAGACTAGCGGGAGACAATGAGCAGTTCTTC
CASSWRLAGDNEQFF
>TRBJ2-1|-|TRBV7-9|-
TGTGCCAGCAGCTCCCAGGACAGGGAGGGAAATGAGCAGTTCTTC
CASSSQDREGNEQFF
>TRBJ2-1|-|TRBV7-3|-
TGTGCCAGCAGCCCTTCCGGCCTAGGCGATGAGCAGTTCTTC
CASSPSGLGDEQFF
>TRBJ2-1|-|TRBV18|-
TGTGCCAGCTTCGGGGTCGACAGGAATGAGCAGTTCTTC
CASFGVDRNEQFF
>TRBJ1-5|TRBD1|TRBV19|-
TGTGCCAGTACCCAGGACAGGTACAATCAGCCCCAGCATTTT
CASTQDRYNQPQHF
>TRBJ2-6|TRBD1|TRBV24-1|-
TGTGCCACCCCTCCCGGGACAGTCGCTGGGGCCAACGTCCTGACTTTC
CATPPGTVAGANVLTF
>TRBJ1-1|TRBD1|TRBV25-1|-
TGTGCCAGCCGAGACGACAGGGGGCGAACTGAAGCTTTCTTT
CASRDDRGRTEAFF
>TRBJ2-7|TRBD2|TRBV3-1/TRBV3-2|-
TGTGCCAGCAAACTAGCGGGGAGCTACGAGCAGTACTTC
CASKLAGSYEQYF
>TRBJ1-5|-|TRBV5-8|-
TGTGCCAGCAGCTTGGACTCTCAGCCCCAGCATTTT
CASSLDSQPQHF
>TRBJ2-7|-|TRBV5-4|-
TGTGCCAGCAGCTTGAGGGGGACGTTCTACGAGCAGTACTTC
CASSLRGTFYEQYF
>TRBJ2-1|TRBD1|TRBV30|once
TGTGCCTGGAGTGTCGACAGGGGGCCCTACAATGAGCAGTTCTTC
CAWSVDRGPYNEQFF
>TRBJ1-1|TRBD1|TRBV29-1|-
TGCAGCGCCGCGACAGGGAGGAACACTGAAGCTTTCTTT
CSAATGRNTEAFF
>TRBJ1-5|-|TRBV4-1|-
TGCGCCAGCAGCCAAGAAGGTTCAGGGTTAAATCAGCCCCAGCATTTT
CASSQEGSGLNQPQHF
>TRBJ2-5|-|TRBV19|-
TGTGCCAGTAGTATAATCGGAGGGGTGGAGACCCAGTACTTC
CASSIIGGVETQYF
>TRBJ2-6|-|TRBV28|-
TGTGCCAGCACCCTTAGCTCGGGGGCCAACGTCCTGACTTTC
CASTLSSGANVLTF
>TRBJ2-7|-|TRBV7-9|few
TGTGCCAGCAGCCACGGGATTGCCTACGAGCAGTACTTC
CASSHGIAYEQYF
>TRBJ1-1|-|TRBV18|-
TGTGCCAGCTCATCCCCCCGAGAATTTGAAGCTTTCTTT
CASSSPREFEAFF
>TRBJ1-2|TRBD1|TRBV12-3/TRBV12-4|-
TGTGCCAGCAGGACAGGGTTCGGCTATGGCTACACCTTC
CASRTGFGYGYTF
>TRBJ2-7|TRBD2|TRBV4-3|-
TGCGCCAGCAGCCCCACTAGCGGGAGTCTCTACGAGCAGTACTTC
CASSPTSGSLYEQYF
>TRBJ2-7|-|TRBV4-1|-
TGCGCCAGCAGCCAACCTGGGCCCTACGAGCAGTACTTC
CASSQPGPYEQYF
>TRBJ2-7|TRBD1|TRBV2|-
TGTGCCAGCAGTTTTTACCGGGACAGCTCCTACGAGCAGTACTTC
CASSFYRDSSYEQYF
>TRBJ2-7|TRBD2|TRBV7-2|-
TGTGCCAGCAGTCAAGGACTAGCGGGAGGGCGAGAGCAGTACTTC
CASSQGLAGGREQYF